Below are 17 T cell receptor beta chains sequenced from a single sample in a study of blood T cells in healthy people across ages. Through a sample-barcoded 5' primer and a J-beta primer mix, a second PCR was run for roughly 6 to 11 cycles. Each CDR3 protein is one row after TCRdb ran MiXCR on the 5' RACE reads. This table has 1.5 million to 2 million distinct CDR3 sequences, 30% to 35% appearing once. The sample consisted of blood. The receptors were sampled from a woman aged 25 to 39 in good health.

The gene calls are TRBV29-1 and TRBJ1-1, with 8 bases aligning to TRBD1. Germline loops: CDR1 SQVTM, CDR2 ANQGSEA. The CDR3 has 14 amino acids. V dropped 4 bases and J dropped 0; count of bases not matched to a gene: 4. For the CDR3, the DNA is TGCAGCGTTGTTCCAGGGGGCATGAACACTGAAGCTTTCTTT. Translated, it gives CSVVPGGMNTEAFF.

In its sample, this clonotype was seen many times. V and J are TRBV9 and TRBJ2-7, with D unclear. Germline CDR1 reads SGDLS; CDR2 reads YYNGEE. Trimming stripped 0 bases from V and 2 bases from J, with 9 bases between. CDR3 length: 14 amino acids. Written as DNA, the CDR3 is TGTGCCAGCAGCGTAGAGGACGGGCCCTACGAGCAGTACTTC. The encoded protein is CASSVEDGPYEQYF.

The chain joins TRBV6-1 to TRBJ2-1; D not certain. V was clipped by 1 base and J by 2 bases, with 9 bases between them. This CDR3 comprises 15 residues. Germline V lookup: CDR1 MNHNS, CDR2 SASEGT. The CDR3 DNA follows: TGTGCCAGCAGTGAAGGTTGGGCGCCCTACAATGAGCAGTTCTTC. This sequence encodes CASSEGWAPYNEQFF.

Worth noting for this clonotype: Compared with germline, one end of the junction differs, possibly owing to a read error. V gene TRBV5-1 combines with J gene TRBJ2-7; either TRBD1 or TRBD2 may supply D (5 bases each). Germline-derived CDR1 and CDR2 are SGHRS and YFSETQ. This CDR3 has 15 residues. This chain's CDR3 is CASSFGGSLSCEQYF. The CDR3, as DNA: TGCGCCAGCAGCTTTGGGGGTTCTCTGTCCTGCGAGCAGTACTTC.

The gene calls are TRBV6-4 and TRBJ2-1; D is perhaps TRBD2 (5 bases). V was trimmed by 5 bases and J by 4 bases, leaving 12 bases between them. CDR3 length: 14 residues. The germline V gene encodes CDR1 MRHNA and CDR2 SNTAGT. The CDR3 region has the DNA TGTGCCAGCAGTCATGGAGGTCGTTACAATGAGCAGTTCTTC. This translates into CASSHGGRYNEQFF.

The chain joins TRBV12-3 or TRBV12-4 to TRBJ2-3; D may be TRBD2 (6 bases). The CDR3 covers 15 residues. With 3 bases removed from V and 4 bases from J, the gap between germline ends came to 14 bases. The CDR3 loop reads CASSFGRGRADTQYF. Here the CDR3 DNA reads TGTGCCAGCAGTTTCGGCCGGGGGAGAGCAGATACGCAGTATTTT.

There are a few counts of this clonotype. This sequence joins TRBV4-1 and TRBJ1-4, with TRBD1 as a possible D gene (6 bases). V was pared by 1 base and J by 6 bases, with 18 bases between. This CDR3 region has 17 residues. Per germline, CDR1 MGHRA and CDR2 YSYEKL. This chain's CDR3 is CASSQGPYRVKDEKLFF. The CDR3 DNA sequence: TGCGCCAGCAGCCAAGGGCCTTACAGGGTAAAGGATGAAAAACTGTTTTTT.

A word on this clonotype: One end of the junction is discordant with germline, which a read error may explain. The CDR3 reads CASSSAGDYQEAQYF. CDR3 bases: TGCGCCAGCAGCTCGGCGGGGGACTATCAAGAGGCCCAGTACTTC. The V gene is TRBV5-1, the J gene TRBJ2-5; 7 positions match TRBD2. Germline V gene data show CDR1 as SGHRS and CDR2 as YFSETQ. The CDR3 is 15 residues long.

The chain employs TRBV20-1 and TRBJ2-4, with 13 bases fitting TRBD2. Germline loops: CDR1 DFQATT, CDR2 SNEGSKA (reference sequence). The CDR3 loop spans 17 amino acids. J lost 6 bases, V lost 3 bases, and 11 bases had no gene match. In DNA form, the CDR3 reads TGCAGTGCTAGCTCCGGGACTAGCGGGGCGGTGGGAAACATTCAGTACTTC. The encoded protein is CSASSGTSGAVGNIQYF.

This clonotype came up a few times. The rearrangement joins TRBV10-1 to TRBJ2-7; 9 bases line up with TRBD2. This CDR3 contains 21 residues. Trimming at V came to 0 bases and at J to 3 bases, leaving 21 bases not matched to a gene. CDR1 is WNHNN and CDR2 is SYGVQD in the germline V gene (reference sequence). The CDR3 here is CASSESPLSSGIPMGLYEQYF. The CDR3 DNA sequence: TGCGCCAGCAGTGAGTCGCCCCTCTCTAGCGGGATCCCCATGGGCCTCTACGAGCAGTACTTC.

The genes are TRBV5-6 and TRBJ2-1; D gene uncertain. CDR3 length: 14 residues. V lost 7 bases, J lost 0 bases, and 11 bases lay in between. Germline CDR1 is SGHDT and CDR2 is YYEEEE. The CDR3 DNA sequence: TGTGCCAGCCAGTACGAAAGCTCCTACAATGAGCAGTTCTTC. Amino acids: CASQYESSYNEQFF.

This clonotype came up a few times. The chain joins TRBV18 to TRBJ1-2; TRBD1 is a possible D gene (5 bases). CDR1 and CDR2 from the germline V gene are KGHSH and LQKENI. There are 16 residues in the CDR3. V was pared by 3 bases and J by 10 bases, with 24 bases between. CDR3 loop: CASSPNRDQRGFDYTF. In DNA form, the CDR3 reads TGTGCCAGCTCACCCAACCGGGACCAAAGGGGCTTTGACTACACCTTC.

This clonotype has only a few counts. The chain employs TRBV4-1 and TRBJ2-7; 10 bases line up with TRBD1. CDR3 length: 16 amino acids. V gave up 1 base and J gave up 3 bases; unmatched junction bases: 6. Germline CDR1 is MGHRA and CDR2 is YSYEKL. The CDR3 protein is CASSQAPGQGIYEQYF. CDR3 nucleotides: TGCGCCAGCAGCCAAGCTCCGGGACAGGGGATCTACGAGCAGTACTTC.

The chain recombines TRBV2 with TRBJ2-3, with D possibly matching TRBD1 (6 bases). The ends were cut back, 6 bases at V and 4 bases at J, with 11 bases in the middle. CDR3 length: 13 amino acids. The germline V gene has CDR1 SNHLY and CDR2 FYNNEI. The CDR3 DNA reads TGTGCCAGCAGAGCCAACAGGGCAGATACGCAGTATTTT. It encodes CASRANRADTQYF.

This sequence joins TRBV20-1 and TRBJ1-2, with 9 bases aligning to TRBD1. The germline gives CDR1 DFQATT, CDR2 SNEGSKA (reference sequence). J gave up 8 bases and V 4 bases, and 5 bases lay outside the gene matches. CDR3 length: 12 residues. The DNA of the CDR3 is TGCAGTGCTAAACAGGGGGCCTCGGGCTACACCTTC. It yields the protein CSAKQGASGYTF.

The chain joins TRBV5-6 to TRBJ2-5; the match to TRBD1 covers 7 bases. The J call may be incorrect, as the DNA end agrees better with TRBJ2-7. This CDR3 is built from 13 residues. Germline CDR1 and CDR2: SGHDT and YYEEEE. The CDR3 DNA sequence: TGTGCCAGCAGCTGGGCACAGGGGAACGAGCAGTACTTC. Translating gives CASSWAQGNEQYF.

The CDR3: CSARPEGLAGQETQYF. CDR3 sequence (DNA): TGCAGTGCCCGACCTGAAGGACTAGCGGGCCAAGAGACCCAGTACTTC. The chain joins TRBV20-1 to TRBJ2-5; 11 bases are a match to TRBD2. Germline loops: CDR1 DFQATT, CDR2 SNEGSKA (reference sequence). Trimming took 6 bases from V and 1 from J; bases not matched to a gene: 10. The CDR3 totals 16 residues.